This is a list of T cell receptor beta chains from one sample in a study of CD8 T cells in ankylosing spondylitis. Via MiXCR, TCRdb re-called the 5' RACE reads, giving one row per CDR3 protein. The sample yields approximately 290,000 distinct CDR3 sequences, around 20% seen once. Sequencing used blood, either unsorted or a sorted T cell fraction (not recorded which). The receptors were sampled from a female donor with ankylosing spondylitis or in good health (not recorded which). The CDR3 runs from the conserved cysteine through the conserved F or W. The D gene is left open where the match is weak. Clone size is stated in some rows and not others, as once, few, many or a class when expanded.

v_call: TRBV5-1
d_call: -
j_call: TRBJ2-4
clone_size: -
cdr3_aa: CASSPEGGGGPGIQYF
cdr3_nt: TGCGCCAGCAGCCCTGAAGGGGGAGGCGGGCCCGGCATTCAGTACTTC

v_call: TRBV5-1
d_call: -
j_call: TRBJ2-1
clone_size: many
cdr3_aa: CASSSNRVNAHNEQFF
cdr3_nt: TGCGCCAGCAGCTCCAACAGGGTGAACGCACACAATGAGCAGTTCTTC

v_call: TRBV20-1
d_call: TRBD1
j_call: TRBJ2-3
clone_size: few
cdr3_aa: CSAPGTAYTQYF
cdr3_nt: TGCAGTGCCCCTGGGACAGCATATACGCAGTATTTT

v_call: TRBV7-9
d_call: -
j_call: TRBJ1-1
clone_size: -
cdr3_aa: CASSKQGFDTEAFF
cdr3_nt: TGTGCCAGCAGCAAACAGGGCTTCGACACTGAAGCTTTCTTT

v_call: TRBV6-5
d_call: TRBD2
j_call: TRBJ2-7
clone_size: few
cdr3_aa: CASSYSSTGGAVAEQYF
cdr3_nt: TGTGCCAGCAGTTACTCGTCGACGGGGGGGGCGGTAGCCGAGCAGTACTTC

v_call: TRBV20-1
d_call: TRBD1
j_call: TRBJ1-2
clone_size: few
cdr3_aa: CSARTGSYGYTF
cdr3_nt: TGCAGTGCTAGGACAGGGAGCTATGGCTACACCTTC

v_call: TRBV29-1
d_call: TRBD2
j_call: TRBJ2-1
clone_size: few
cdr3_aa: CSVQQLAEVSYNEQFF
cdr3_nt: TGCAGCGTCCAACAACTAGCGGAGGTCTCCTACAATGAGCAGTTCTTC

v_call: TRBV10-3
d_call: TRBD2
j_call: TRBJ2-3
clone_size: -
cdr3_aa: CAISVGTNVDTQYF
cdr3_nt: TGTGCCATCAGTGTGGGGACTAACGTGGATACGCAGTATTTT

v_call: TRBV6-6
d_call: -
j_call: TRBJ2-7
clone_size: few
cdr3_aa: CASTGNAAYEQYF
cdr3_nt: TGTGCCAGCACAGGTAATGCGGCCTACGAGCAGTACTTC

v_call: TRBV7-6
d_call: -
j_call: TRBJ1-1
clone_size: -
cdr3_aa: CASSLGVGVRNTEAFF
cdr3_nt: TGTGCCAGCAGCTTAGGGGTAGGGGTCAGGAACACTGAAGCTTTCTTT

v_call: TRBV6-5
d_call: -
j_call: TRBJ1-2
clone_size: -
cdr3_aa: CASSYSQPGQIYGYTF
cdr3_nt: TGTGCCAGCAGTTACTCACAACCAGGACAGATTTATGGCTACACCTTT

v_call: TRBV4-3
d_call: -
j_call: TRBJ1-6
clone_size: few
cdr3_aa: CASSQDRNSPLHF
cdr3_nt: TGCGCCAGCAGCCAAGATAGAAATTCACCCCTCCACTTT

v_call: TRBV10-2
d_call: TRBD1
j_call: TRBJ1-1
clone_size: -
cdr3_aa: CASGTAGITAFF
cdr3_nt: TGCGCCAGCGGGACAGCTGGCATTACAGCTTTCTTT

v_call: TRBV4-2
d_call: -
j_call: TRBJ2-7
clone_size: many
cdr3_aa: CASSQDSSYEQYF
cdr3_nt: TGTGCCAGCAGCCAAGATAGCTCCTACGAGCAGTACTTC

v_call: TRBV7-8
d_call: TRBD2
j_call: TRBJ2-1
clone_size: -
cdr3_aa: CASSSLAGNEQFF
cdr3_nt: TGTGCCAGCAGCTCCTTAGCGGGAAATGAGCAGTTCTTC

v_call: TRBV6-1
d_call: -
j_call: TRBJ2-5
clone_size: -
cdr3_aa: CASSEGPISKSTQYF
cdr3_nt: TGTGCCAGCAGTGAAGGTCCTATTTCCAAATCGACCCAGTACTTC

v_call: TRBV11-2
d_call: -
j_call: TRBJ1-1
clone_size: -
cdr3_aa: CASSSYRVTEAFF
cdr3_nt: TGTGCCAGCAGCTCCTACAGGGTCACTGAAGCTTTCTTT

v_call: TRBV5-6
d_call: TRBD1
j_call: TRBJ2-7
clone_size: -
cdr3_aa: CASSPGTGGSYEQYF
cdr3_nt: TGTGCCAGCAGCCCGGGGACAGGTGGCTCCTACGAGCAGTACTTC

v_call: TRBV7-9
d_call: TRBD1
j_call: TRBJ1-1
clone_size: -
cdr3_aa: CATRTGEGVF
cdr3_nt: TGTGCCACCCGGACAGGGGAAGGGGTCTTT

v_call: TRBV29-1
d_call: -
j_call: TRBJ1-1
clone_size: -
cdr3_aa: CSAEEGSEAFF
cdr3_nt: TGCAGCGCTGAGGAAGGGTCTGAAGCTTTCTTT

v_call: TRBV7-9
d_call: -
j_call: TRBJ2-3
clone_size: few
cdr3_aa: CASSLISGVEGRDTQYF
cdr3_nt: TGTGCCAGCAGCTTAATAAGTGGCGTGGAGGGGAGAGATACGCAGTATTTT

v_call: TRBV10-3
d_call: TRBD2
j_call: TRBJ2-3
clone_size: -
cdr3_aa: CAISPGTSGADTQYF
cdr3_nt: TGTGCCATCAGCCCCGGGACTAGCGGGGCGGATACGCAGTATTTT

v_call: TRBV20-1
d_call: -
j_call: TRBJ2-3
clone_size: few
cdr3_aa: CSARVSGSPTVTQYF
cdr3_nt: TGCAGTGCTAGAGTTTCAGGATCCCCCACGGTTACGCAGTATTTT

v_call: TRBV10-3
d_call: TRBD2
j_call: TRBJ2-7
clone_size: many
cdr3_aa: CAISESRAREGREQYF
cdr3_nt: TGTGCCATCAGTGAGTCGAGGGCTCGGGAGGGCCGCGAGCAGTACTTC

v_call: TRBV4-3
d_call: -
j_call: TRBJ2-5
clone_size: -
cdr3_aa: CASSQHGGETQYF
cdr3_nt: TGCGCCAGCAGCCAACATGGGGGGGAGACCCAGTACTTC

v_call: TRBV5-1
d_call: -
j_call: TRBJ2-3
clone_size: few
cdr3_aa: CASSFNRVLDTQYF
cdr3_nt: TGCGCCAGCAGCTTCAACAGGGTTCTTGATACGCAGTATTTT

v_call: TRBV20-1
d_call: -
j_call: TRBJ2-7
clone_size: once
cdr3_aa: CSAVGSSYEQYF
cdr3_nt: TGCAGTGCTGTGGGGAGCTCCTACGAGCAGTACTTC

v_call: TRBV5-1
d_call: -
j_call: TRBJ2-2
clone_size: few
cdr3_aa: CASGRDANTGELFF
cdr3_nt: TGCGCCAGCGGTCGTGACGCGAACACCGGGGAGCTGTTTTTT

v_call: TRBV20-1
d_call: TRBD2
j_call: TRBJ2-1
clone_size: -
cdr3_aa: CSATPGTSEYNEQFF
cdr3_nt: TGCAGTGCCACCCCCGGGACTAGCGAGTACAATGAGCAGTTCTTC

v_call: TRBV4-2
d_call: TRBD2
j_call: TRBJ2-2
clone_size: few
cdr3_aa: CASSQVLTSGFPGELFF
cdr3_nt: TGTGCCAGCAGCCAAGTTTTGACTAGCGGGTTTCCCGGGGAGCTGTTTTTT

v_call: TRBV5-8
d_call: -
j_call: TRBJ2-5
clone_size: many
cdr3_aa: CASSVGGQETQYF
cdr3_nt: TGTGCCAGCAGCGTGGGTGGACAGGAGACCCAGTACTTC

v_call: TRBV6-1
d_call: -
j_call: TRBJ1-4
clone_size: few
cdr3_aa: CASSELSEKLFF
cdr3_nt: TGTGCCAGCAGTGAACTAAGTGAAAAACTGTTTTTT

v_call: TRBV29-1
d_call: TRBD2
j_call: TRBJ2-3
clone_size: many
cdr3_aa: CSVSAGGTDTQYF
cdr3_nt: TGCAGCGTTTCAGCGGGAGGCACAGATACGCAGTATTTT

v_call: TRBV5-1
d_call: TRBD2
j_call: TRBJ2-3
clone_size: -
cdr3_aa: CASSAGTSVSITTDTQYF
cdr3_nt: TGCGCCAGCAGCGCGGGGACTAGCGTCAGTATCACCACAGATACGCAGTATTTT

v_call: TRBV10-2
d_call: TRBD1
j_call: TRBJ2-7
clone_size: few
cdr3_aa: CASSFEGNRGDYEQYF
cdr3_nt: TGCGCCAGCAGCTTCGAGGGTAACAGGGGCGACTACGAGCAGTACTTC

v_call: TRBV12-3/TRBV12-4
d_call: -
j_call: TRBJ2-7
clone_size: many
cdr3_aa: CASSPTWSLSYEQYF
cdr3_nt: TGTGCCAGCAGTCCCACCTGGAGCCTCTCTTACGAGCAGTACTTC

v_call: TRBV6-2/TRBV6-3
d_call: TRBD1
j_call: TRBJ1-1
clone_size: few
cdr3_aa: CASSYYQGVSEAFF
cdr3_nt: TGTGCCAGCAGTTACTATCAGGGGGTGAGTGAAGCTTTCTTT

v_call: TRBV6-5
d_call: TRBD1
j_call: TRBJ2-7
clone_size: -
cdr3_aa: CASSFMGQGSYEQYF
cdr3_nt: TGTGCCAGCAGTTTCATGGGACAGGGTTCCTACGAGCAGTACTTC

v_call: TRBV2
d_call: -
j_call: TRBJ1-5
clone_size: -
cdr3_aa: CASSEWRASNQPQHF
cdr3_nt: TGTGCCAGCAGTGAGTGGAGGGCTAGCAATCAGCCCCAGCATTTT

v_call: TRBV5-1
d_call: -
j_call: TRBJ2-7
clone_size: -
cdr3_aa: CASSWGDRYYEQYF
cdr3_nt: TGCGCCAGCAGCTGGGGGGACAGATATTACGAGCAGTACTTC

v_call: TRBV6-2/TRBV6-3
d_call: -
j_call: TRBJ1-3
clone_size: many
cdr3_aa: CASSSPGGGESSTIYF
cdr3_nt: TGTGCCAGCAGTTCACCAGGTGGCGGCGAGAGTAGCACCATATATTTT

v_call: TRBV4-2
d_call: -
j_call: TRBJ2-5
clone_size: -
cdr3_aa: CASSQTTGRETQYF
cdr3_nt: TGTGCCAGCAGCCAAACTACGGGGAGGGAGACCCAGTACTTC

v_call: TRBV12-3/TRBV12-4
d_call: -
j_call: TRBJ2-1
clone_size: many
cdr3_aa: CASKDNEQFF
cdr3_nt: TGTGCCAGCAAGGACAATGAGCAGTTCTTC

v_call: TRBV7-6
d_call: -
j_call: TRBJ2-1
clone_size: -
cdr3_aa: CASSMRDEQFF
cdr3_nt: TGTGCCAGCAGCATGAGGGATGAGCAGTTCTTC

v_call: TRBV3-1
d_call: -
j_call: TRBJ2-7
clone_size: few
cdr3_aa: CASRLDSEQYF
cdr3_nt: TGTGCCAGCAGACTAGATTCCGAGCAGTACTTC

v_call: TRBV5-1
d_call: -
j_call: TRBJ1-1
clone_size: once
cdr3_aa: CASSSGPLEAFF
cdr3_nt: TGCGCCAGCAGCTCCGGACCCTTAGAAGCTTTCTTT

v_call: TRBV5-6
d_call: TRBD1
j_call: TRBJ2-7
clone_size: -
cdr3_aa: CASSPGTVTSYEQYF
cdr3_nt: TGTGCCAGCAGCCCCGGGACAGTTACCTCCTACGAGCAGTACTTC

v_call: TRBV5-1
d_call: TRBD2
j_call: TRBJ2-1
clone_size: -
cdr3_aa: CASSFSAGRHEQFF
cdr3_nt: TGCGCCAGCAGCTTTTCAGCGGGACGGCATGAGCAGTTCTTC

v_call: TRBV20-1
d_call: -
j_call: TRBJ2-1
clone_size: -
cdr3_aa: CSASPTEGRYNEQFF
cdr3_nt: TGCAGTGCTAGTCCTACGGAGGGCCGCTACAATGAGCAGTTCTTC

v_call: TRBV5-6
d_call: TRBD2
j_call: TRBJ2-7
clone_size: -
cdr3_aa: CAISHGLAGEWQYF
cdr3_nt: TGTGCCATCAGCCACGGACTAGCGGGAGAATGGCAGTACTTC

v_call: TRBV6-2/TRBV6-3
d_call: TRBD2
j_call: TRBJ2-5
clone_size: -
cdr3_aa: CASRGVIAGVKETQYF
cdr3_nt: TGTGCCAGCAGAGGTGTAATAGCGGGAGTCAAAGAGACCCAGTACTTC

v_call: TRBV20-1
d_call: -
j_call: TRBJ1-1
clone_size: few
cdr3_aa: CSAPAWTSEAFF
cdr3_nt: TGCAGTGCCCCCGCTTGGACTTCTGAAGCTTTCTTT

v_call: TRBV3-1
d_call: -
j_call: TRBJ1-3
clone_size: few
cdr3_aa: CASSHGVRGTIYF
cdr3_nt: TGTGCCAGCAGCCATGGAGTCCGGGGCACCATATATTTT

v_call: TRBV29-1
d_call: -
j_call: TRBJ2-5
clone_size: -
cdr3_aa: CSVEASFEETQYF
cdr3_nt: TGCAGCGTTGAGGCTAGCTTTGAGGAGACCCAGTACTTC

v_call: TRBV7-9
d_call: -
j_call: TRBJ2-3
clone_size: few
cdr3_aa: CASSFGVGDTQYF
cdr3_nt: TGTGCCAGCAGCTTTGGGGTGGGAGATACGCAGTATTTT

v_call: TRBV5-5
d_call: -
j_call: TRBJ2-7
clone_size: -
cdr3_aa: CASSWVRDKSYEQYF
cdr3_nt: TGTGCCAGCAGCTGGGTCCGGGACAAGTCCTACGAGCAGTACTTC

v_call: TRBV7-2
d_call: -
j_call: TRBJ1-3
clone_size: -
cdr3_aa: CASSSVPLNTIYF
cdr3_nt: TGTGCCAGCAGCTCAGTGCCTCTGAACACCATATATTTT

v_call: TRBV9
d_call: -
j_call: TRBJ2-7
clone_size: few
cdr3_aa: CASSVDGGPQEQYF
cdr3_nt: TGTGCCAGCAGCGTAGACGGAGGTCCTCAGGAGCAGTACTTC

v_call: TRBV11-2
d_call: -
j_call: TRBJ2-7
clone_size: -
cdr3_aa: CASLPIGRRGSYEQYF
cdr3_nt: TGTGCCAGCTTACCTATTGGGCGGAGGGGTTCCTACGAGCAGTACTTC